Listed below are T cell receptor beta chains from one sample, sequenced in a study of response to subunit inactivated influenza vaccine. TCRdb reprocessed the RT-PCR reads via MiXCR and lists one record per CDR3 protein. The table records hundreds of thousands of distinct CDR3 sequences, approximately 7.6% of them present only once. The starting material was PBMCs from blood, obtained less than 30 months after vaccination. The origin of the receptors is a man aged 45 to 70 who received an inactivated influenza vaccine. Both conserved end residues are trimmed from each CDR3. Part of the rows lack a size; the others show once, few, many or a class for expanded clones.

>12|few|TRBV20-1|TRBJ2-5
SARTSSGQETQY
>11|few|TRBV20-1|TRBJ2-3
SADGTSSDTQY
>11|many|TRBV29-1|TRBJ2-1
SVDGRVYNEQF
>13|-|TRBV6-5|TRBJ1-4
ASSYEDRVGEKLF
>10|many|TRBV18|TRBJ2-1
ASSPLGTEQF
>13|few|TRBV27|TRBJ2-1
ASSITGPNYNEQF
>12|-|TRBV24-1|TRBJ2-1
ATSSGRLYNEQF
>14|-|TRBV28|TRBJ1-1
ASSSPPGGKGTEAF
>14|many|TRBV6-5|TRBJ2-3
ASSYQYRGGPDTQY
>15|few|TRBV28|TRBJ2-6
ASIARAGRTGANVLT
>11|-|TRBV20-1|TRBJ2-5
SATLQLQETQY
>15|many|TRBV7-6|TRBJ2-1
ASRKGLADSSYNEQF
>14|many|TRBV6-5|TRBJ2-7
ASSYSTGSVGYEQY
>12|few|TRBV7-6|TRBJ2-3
ASSSREWRDTQY
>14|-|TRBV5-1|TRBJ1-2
ASSLASVGQGHGYT
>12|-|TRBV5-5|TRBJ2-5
ASSQGQIQETQY
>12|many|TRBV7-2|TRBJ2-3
ASSPASGTDTQY
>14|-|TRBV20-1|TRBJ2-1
SAISPTSGRINEQF
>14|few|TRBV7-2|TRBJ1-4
ASTPHGIGTNEKLF
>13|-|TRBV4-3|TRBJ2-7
ASSQDWESSYEQY
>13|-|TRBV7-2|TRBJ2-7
ASSLTSGGIYEQY
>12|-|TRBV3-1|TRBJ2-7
ASSPDSRSYEQY
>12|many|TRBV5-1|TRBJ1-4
ASNQGTGDEKLF
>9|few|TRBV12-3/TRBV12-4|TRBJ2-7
ASGSGWQQY
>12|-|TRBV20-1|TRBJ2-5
SASREGFQETQY
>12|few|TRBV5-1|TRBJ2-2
ASSSTSVTGELF
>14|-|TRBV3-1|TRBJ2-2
ASSQTGLAGHGELF
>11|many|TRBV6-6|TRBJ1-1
ASRLTENTEAF
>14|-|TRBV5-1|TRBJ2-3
ASSLSQRQTTDTQY
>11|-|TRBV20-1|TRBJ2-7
SARDSLGYEQY
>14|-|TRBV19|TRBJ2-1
ASSIGGGGSYNEQF
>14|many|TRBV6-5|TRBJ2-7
ASSYPGGDRTYEQY
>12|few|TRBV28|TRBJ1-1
ASRRTSLNTEAF
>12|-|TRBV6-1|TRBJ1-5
ASSEAHSNQPQH
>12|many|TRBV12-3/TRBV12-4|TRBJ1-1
ASSLVGGSPEAF
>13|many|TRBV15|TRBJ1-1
ATSRDRRMRAEAF
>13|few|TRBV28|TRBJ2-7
ASSQGPNRGYEQY
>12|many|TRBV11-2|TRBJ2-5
ASSPQWTQETQY
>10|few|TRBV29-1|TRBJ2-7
SVASTAYEQY
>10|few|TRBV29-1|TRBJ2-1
SVEIVSNEQF
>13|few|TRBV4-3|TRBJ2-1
ASSQGRLSYNEQF
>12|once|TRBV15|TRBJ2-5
ATSPGQGEETQY
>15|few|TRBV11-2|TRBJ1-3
ASSPVGQGYSGNTIY
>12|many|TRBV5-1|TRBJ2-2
ASKQDSNTGELF
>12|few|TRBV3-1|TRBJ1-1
ASSLRRRGLRAF
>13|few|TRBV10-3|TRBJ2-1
AISPTSGSSNEQF
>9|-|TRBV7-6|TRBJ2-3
ATRQTDTQY
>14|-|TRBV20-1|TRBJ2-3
SARIVVGGSTDTQY
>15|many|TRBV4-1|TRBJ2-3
ASSQEQGDRGTDTQY
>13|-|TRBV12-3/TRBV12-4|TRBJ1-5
ASSLFSGGNQPQD
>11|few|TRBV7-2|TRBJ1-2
ASSPGTGTGYT